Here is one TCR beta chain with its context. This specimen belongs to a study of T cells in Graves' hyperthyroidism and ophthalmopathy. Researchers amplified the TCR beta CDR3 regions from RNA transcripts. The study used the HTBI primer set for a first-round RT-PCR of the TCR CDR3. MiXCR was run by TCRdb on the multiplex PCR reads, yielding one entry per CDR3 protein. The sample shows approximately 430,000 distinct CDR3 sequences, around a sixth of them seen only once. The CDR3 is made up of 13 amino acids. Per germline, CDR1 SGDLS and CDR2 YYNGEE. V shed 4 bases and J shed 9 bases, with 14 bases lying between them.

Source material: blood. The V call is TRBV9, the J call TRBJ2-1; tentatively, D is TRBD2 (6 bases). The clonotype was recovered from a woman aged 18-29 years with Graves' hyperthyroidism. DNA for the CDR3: TGTGCCAGCAGCCATACCGGAGGGGTTGAGCAGTTCTTC. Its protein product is CASSHTGGVEQFF.